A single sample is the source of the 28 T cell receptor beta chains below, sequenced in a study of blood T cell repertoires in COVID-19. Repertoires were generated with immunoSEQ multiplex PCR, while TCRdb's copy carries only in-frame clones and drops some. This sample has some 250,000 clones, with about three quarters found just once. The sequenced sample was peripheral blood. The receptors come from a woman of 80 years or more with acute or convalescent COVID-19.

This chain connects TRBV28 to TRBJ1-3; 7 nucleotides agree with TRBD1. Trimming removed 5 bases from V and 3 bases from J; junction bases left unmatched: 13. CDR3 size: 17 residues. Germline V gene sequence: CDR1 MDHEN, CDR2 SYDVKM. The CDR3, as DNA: TGTGCCAGCAGTGGGGAAACTTACAGGGGCAGTGGAAACACCATATATTTT. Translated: CASSGETYRGSGNTIYF.

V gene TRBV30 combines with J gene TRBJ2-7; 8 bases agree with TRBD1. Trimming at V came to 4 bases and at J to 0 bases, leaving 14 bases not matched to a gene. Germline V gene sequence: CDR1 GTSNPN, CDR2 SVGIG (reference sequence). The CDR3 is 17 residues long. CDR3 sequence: CAWTRTGKGVSSYEQYF. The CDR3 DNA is TGTGCCTGGACCCGGACAGGGAAAGGGGTCAGCTCCTACGAGCAGTACTTC.

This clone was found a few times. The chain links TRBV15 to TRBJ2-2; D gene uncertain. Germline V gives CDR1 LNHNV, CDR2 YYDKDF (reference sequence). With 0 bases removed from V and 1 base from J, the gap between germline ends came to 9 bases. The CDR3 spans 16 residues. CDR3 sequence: CATSRDWLLNTGELFF. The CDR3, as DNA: TGTGCCACCAGCAGAGATTGGCTGTTGAACACCGGGGAGCTGTTTTTT.

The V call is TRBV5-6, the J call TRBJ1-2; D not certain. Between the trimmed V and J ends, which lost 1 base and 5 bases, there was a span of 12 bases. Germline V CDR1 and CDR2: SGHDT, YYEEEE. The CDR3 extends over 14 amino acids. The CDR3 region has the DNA TGTGCCAGCAGCTTGATGGGCGATTCTTATGGCTACACCTTC. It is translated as CASSLMGDSYGYTF.

The chain's CDR3 is CASSNTAGITQYF. The CDR3 bases are TGTGCCAGCAGCAATACGGCGGGTATTACGCAGTATTTT. V is TRBV7-6 and J is TRBJ2-3; D perhaps matches TRBD2 (5 bases). V was pared by 5 bases and J by 8 bases, with 14 bases between. The CDR3 is made up of 13 amino acids. CDR1 and CDR2 from the germline V gene are SGHVS and FNYEAQ.

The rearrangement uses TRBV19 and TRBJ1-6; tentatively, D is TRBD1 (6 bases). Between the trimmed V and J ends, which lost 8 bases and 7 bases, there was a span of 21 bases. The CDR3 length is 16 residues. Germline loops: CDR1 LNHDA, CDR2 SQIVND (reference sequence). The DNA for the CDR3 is TGTGCCAGTCGGGACCTCGGGGGGCGGGTCAATTCACCCCTCCACTTT. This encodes CASRDLGGRVNSPLHF.

This CDR3 is CASSLAARAGGQETQYF. DNA of the CDR3: TGTGCCAGCAGCTTAGCGGCGCGGGCAGGTGGACAAGAGACCCAGTACTTC. The genes are TRBV7-2 and TRBJ2-5; TRBD2 might be the D (5 bases). The CDR3 contains 17 residues. The V and J ends lost 0 bases and 2 bases respectively, with 16 bases between them. Germline CDR1 and CDR2: SGHTA and FQGNSA.

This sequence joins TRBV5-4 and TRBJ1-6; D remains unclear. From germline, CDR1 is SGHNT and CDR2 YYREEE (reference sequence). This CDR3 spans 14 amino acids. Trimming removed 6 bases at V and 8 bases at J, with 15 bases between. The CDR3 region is CASTPDGRDSPLHF. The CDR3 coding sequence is TGTGCCAGCACCCCCGACGGGCGGGATTCACCCCTCCACTTT.

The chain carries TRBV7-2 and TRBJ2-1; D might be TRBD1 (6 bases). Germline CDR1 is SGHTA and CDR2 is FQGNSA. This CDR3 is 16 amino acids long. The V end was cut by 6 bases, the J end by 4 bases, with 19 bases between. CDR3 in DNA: TGTGCCAGCAGATACCGCCGGGACATCACATACAATGAGCAGTTCTTC. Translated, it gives CASRYRRDITYNEQFF.

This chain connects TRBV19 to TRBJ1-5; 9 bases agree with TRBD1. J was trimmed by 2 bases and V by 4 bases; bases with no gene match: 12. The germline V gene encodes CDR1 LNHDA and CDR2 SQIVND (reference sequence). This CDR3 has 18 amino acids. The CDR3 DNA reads TGTGCCAGTAGTAGGCCGGGACAGGGAACTTGGGGCAATCAGCCCCAGCATTTT. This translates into CASSRPGQGTWGNQPQHF.

In DNA, the CDR3 is TGTGCCAGTAGCCCTTACAGAGATACGCAGTATTTT. Translating it yields CASSPYRDTQYF. The chain employs TRBV19 and TRBJ2-3; no clear D. There are 12 residues in the CDR3. CDR1 is LNHDA, CDR2 SQIVND, per germline (reference sequence). Trimming took off 6 bases at V and 5 bases at J, with 9 bases between the two ends.

The CDR3 protein is CASSFGGGEGDTQYF. The CDR3 coding sequence is TGCGCCAGCAGCTTTGGCGGGGGGGAAGGAGATACGCAGTATTTT. The chain carries TRBV5-1 and TRBJ2-3, with 9 nucleotides matching TRBD2. The CDR3 has 15 amino acids. The trim removed 2 bases at V and 5 bases at J, leaving 6 bases unmatched. Germline loops: CDR1 SGHRS, CDR2 YFSETQ.

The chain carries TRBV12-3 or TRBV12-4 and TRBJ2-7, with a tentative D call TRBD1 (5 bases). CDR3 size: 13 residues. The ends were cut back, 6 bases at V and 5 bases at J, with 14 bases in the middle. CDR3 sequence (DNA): TGTGCCAGCAGCCGCAGGGTTTACGACGAGCAGTACTTC. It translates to CASSRRVYDEQYF.

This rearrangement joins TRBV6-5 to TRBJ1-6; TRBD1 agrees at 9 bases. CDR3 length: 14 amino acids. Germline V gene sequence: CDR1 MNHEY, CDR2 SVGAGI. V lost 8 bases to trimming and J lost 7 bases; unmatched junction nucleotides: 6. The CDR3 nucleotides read TGTGCCAGCGCGGGACAGGGAGAAAATTCACCCCTCCACTTT. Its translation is CASAGQGENSPLHF.

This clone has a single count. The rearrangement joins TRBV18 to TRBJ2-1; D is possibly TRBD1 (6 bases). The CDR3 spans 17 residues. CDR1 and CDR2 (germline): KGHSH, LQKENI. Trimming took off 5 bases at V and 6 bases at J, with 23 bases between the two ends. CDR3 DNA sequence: TGTGCCAGCTCATCCGGACAGACGCTTGGAGGTCGCAATGAGCAGTTCTTC. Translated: CASSSGQTLGGRNEQFF.

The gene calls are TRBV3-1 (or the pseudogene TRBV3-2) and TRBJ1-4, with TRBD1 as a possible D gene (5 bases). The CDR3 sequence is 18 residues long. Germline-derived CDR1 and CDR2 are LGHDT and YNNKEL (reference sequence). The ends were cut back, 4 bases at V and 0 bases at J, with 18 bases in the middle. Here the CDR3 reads CASSPKGITLATNEKLFF. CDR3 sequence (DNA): TGTGCCAGCAGCCCGAAGGGGATAACTCTTGCAACTAATGAAAAACTGTTTTTT.

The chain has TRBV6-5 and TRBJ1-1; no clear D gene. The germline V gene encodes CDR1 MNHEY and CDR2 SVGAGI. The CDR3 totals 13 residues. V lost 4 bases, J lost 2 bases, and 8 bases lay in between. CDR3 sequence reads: CASSFTANTEAFF. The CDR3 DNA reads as TGTGCCAGCAGTTTCACAGCCAACACTGAAGCTTTCTTT.

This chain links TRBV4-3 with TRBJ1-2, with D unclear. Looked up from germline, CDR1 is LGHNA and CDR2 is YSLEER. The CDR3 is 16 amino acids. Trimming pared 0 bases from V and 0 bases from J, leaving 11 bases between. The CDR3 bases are TGCGCCAGCAGCCAAGATTTACAGAGAGCTAACTATGGCTACACCTTC. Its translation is CASSQDLQRANYGYTF.

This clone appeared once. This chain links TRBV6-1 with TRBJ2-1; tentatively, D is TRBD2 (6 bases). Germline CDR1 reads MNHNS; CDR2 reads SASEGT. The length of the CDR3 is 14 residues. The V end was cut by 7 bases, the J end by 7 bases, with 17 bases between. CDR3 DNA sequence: TGTGCCAGCACCGCGGGGCCCCAAGCGAATGAGCAGTTCTTC. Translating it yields CASTAGPQANEQFF.

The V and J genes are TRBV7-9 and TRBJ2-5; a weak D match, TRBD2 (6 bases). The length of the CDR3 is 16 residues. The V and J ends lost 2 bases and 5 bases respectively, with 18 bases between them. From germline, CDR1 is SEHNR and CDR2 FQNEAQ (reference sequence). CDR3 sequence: CASSLHSLEGFETQYF. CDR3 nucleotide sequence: TGTGCCAGCAGCTTACATTCTTTGGAGGGGTTTGAGACCCAGTACTTC. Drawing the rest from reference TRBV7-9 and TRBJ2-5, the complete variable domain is DTGVSQNPRHKITKRGQNVTFRCDPISEHNRLYWYRQTLGQGPEFLTYFQNEAQLEKSRLLSDRFSAERPKGSFSTLEIQRTEQGDSAMYLCASSLHSLEGFETQYFGPGTRLLVL.

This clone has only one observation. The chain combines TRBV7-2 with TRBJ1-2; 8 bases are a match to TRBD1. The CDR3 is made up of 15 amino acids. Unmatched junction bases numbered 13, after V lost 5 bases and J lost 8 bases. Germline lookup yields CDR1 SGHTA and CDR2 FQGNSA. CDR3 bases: TGTGCCAGCAGCACCCGCCGTGGGACAGGAGAAGGCTACACCTTC. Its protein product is CASSTRRGTGEGYTF.

CDR3 in DNA: TGTGCCAGCTGGGACAGGGGAACTGAAGCTTTCTTT. It codes for CASWDRGTEAFF. The V call is TRBV27, the J call TRBJ1-1; 10 bases line up with TRBD1. Germline CDR1 reads MNHEY; CDR2 reads SMNVEV (reference sequence). The CDR3 consists of 12 residues. With V trimmed by 8 bases and J by 5 bases, 2 bases remained unmatched.

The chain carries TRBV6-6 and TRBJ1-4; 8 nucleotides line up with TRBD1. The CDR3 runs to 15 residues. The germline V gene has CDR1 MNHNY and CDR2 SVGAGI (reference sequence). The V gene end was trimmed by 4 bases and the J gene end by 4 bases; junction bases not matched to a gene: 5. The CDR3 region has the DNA TGTGCCAGCAGTTTCCGACAGGGGATTAATGAAAAACTGTTTTTT. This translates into CASSFRQGINEKLFF.

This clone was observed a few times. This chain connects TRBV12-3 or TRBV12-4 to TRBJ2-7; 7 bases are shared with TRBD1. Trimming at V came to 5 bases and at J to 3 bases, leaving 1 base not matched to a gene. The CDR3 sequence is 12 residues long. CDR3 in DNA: TGTGCCAGCAGTCGACAGGGCTACGAGCAGTACTTC. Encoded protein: CASSRQGYEQYF.

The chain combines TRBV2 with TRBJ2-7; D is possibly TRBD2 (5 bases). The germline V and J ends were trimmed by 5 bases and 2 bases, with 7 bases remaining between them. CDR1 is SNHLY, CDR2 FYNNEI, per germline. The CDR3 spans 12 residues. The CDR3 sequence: CASSSGTYEQYF. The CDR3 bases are TGTGCCAGCAGTTCCGGGACCTACGAGCAGTACTTC.

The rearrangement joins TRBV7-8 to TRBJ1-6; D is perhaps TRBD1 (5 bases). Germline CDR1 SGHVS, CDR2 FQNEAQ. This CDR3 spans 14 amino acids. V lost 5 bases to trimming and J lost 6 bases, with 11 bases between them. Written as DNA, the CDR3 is TGTGCCAGCAGCCCGGGACTTGTTAATTCACCCCTCCACTTT. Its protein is CASSPGLVNSPLHF.

In nucleotides, the CDR3 is TGTGCCAGCAGCCAACAATCGACAGGGCGTGGAAACACCATATATTTT. This codes for CASSQQSTGRGNTIYF. The rearrangement links TRBV14 to TRBJ1-3; 7 nucleotides match TRBD1. The CDR3 spans 16 residues. The germline V gene encodes CDR1 SGHDN and CDR2 FVKESK. V lost 2 bases, J lost 3 bases, and 7 bases stayed unmatched.

The CDR3 is CAWGTGFTEAFF. CDR3 DNA sequence: TGTGCCTGGGGGACAGGGTTTACTGAAGCTTTCTTT. This chain joins TRBV30 and TRBJ1-1; TRBD1 matches at 9 bases. J was trimmed by 5 bases and V by 5 bases; bases with no gene match: 3. This CDR3 comprises 12 residues. Germline CDR1 and CDR2: GTSNPN and SVGIG (reference sequence).